One sample yielded the 23 T cell receptor beta chains listed below, sequenced in a study of T-cell reconstitution after alpha-beta-depleted transplantation in children. As it was prepared, the TCRbeta library received unique molecular identifiers. TCRdb ran MiXCR on the PCR reads and lists one entry per CDR3 protein. The sample records about 500,000 distinct CDR3 sequences, about 33% being singletons. Sequences were derived from PBMCs from the stem cell graft donor, sampled from the stem cell graft. The source of these receptors is a human donor who donated a stem cell graft to a child with aplastic anemia.

The rearrangement uses TRBV29-1 and TRBJ2-1; 7 nucleotides agree with TRBD2. The V segment lost 3 bases and the J segment 0 bases; nucleotides outside the gene matches: 5. Germline CDR1 and CDR2: SQVTM and ANQGSEA. There are 15 residues in the CDR3. The CDR3 region has the DNA TGCAGCGTTGAGTGGGCGGGAGACTCCTACAATGAGCAGTTCTTC. This sequence encodes CSVEWAGDSYNEQFF.

Only a few counts were recorded for this clonotype. The rearrangement links TRBV11-2 to TRBJ1-2, with 8 bases that match TRBD1. In germline, CDR1 is SGHAT, CDR2 FQNNGV. This CDR3 has 15 residues. The trim removed 2 bases at V and 3 bases at J, leaving 5 bases unmatched. The CDR3 sequence: CASSLRQGLDYGYTF. The CDR3 coding sequence is TGTGCCAGCAGCTTAAGACAGGGGTTGGACTATGGCTACACCTTC.

V usage is TRBV24-1 and J usage is TRBJ1-1; D not resolved. Per germline, CDR1 KGHDR and CDR2 SFDVKD. This CDR3 contains 14 residues. Trimming left V 3 bases short and J 4 bases short, with 11 bases between. Written as DNA, the CDR3 is TGTGCCACCAGTGATAACGGACGATCCACTGAAGCTTTCTTT. The encoded protein is CATSDNGRSTEAFF.

This rearrangement joins TRBV20-1 to TRBJ1-1; no reliable D call. Between the trimmed V and J ends, which lost 5 bases and 5 bases, there was a span of 6 bases. Germline CDR1 is DFQATT and CDR2 is SNEGSKA (reference sequence). This CDR3 has 10 amino acids. The CDR3 DNA reads TGCAGTGCTGGCACTACTGAAGCTTTCTTT. This encodes CSAGTTEAFF.

The table lists this clonotype with a few counts. This chain links TRBV24-1 with TRBJ2-2; D ambiguous. The germline gives CDR1 KGHDR, CDR2 SFDVKD. V was pared by 5 bases and J by 2 bases, with 2 bases between. The length of the CDR3 is 12 residues. The CDR3 protein is CATSGNTGELFF. CDR3 bases: TGTGCCACCAGTGGTAACACCGGGGAGCTGTTTTTT.

The genes are TRBV20-1 and TRBJ2-3, with 10 positions matching TRBD2. The J segment lost 5 bases and the V segment lost 1 base, leaving 9 bases of the junction unmatched. CDR3 size: 16 residues. The V gene's germline CDR1 is DFQATT and CDR2 SNEGSKA (reference sequence). DNA of the CDR3: TGCAGTGCTAGAGTCCCTAGCGGGAGTGGTGGAGATACGCAGTATTTT. This codes for CSARVPSGSGGDTQYF.

This clonotype came up a few times. This chain links TRBV20-1 with TRBJ2-5; 12 bases agree with TRBD2. The junction had 2 bases not matched to a gene; V was cut back by 4 bases and J by 5 bases. There are 13 residues in the CDR3. CDR1 and CDR2 (germline): DFQATT, SNEGSKA (reference sequence). In DNA form, the CDR3 reads TGCAGTGCTACTAGCGGGAGGGTCGAGACCCAGTACTTC. This encodes CSATSGRVETQYF.

This chain uses TRBV10-3 with TRBJ1-1; 7 positions agree with TRBD1. The V gene end was trimmed by 5 bases and the J gene end by 1 base; junction bases not matched to a gene: 4. CDR3 size: 14 residues. Germline V CDR1 and CDR2: ENHRY, SYGVKD. The CDR3 here is CAISYAGGNTEAFF. In DNA form, the CDR3 reads TGTGCCATCAGTTACGCAGGGGGGAACACTGAAGCTTTCTTT.

This clonotype was detected only a few times. J is TRBJ1-6 and V is TRBV7-9; 8 bases match TRBD1. Trimming took 5 bases from V and 7 from J; bases not matched to a gene: 7. CDR1 SEHNR and CDR2 FQNEAQ come from the germline V gene (reference sequence). The CDR3 totals 15 residues. The DNA of the CDR3 is TGTGCCAGCAGCGCAGCGGACAGGGCCAATTCACCCCTCCACTTT. Encoded protein: CASSAADRANSPLHF.

This clonotype was counted between two and nine times. V is TRBV12-3 or TRBV12-4 and J is TRBJ2-5; 8 bases fit TRBD1. With V trimmed by 6 bases and J by 0 bases, 6 bases remained unmatched. The CDR3 runs 15 residues. The CDR3 DNA follows: TGTGCCAGCAGCTTTGGACAGGGCCACCAAGAGACCCAGTACTTC. As protein: CASSFGQGHQETQYF.

A few counts support this clonotype. This sequence joins TRBV28 and TRBJ1-4; a possible D gene is TRBD1 (5 bases). V was pared by 2 bases and J by 0 bases, with 10 bases between. The length of the CDR3 is 16 residues. The germline gives CDR1 MDHEN, CDR2 SYDVKM. CDR3 region: CASSLQGASTNEKLFF. The CDR3 nucleotides are TGTGCCAGCAGTTTACAGGGAGCTTCAACTAATGAAAAACTGTTTTTT.

This clonotype has a handful of counts. The chain combines TRBV29-1 with TRBJ2-5; D remains ambiguous. V was clipped by 7 bases and J by 5 bases, with 14 bases between them. Germline V gives CDR1 SQVTM, CDR2 ANQGSEA. This CDR3 comprises 12 residues. CDR3 sequence (DNA): TGCAGCGCTAAGCCCGGTGGGGAGACCCAGTACTTC. Its translation is CSAKPGGETQYF.

The J gene is TRBJ2-3, the V gene TRBV4-3; D is perhaps TRBD1 or TRBD2 (6 bases each). The CDR3 runs 16 residues. The V and J ends lost 0 bases and 0 bases respectively, with 10 bases between them. Germline CDR1 LGHNA, CDR2 YSLEER. CDR3 region: CASSQDGGPSTDTQYF. The CDR3, as DNA: TGCGCCAGCAGCCAAGATGGGGGGCCCAGCACAGATACGCAGTATTTT.

There are a few counts of this clonotype. The V call is TRBV5-5, the J call TRBJ2-1; 7 bases agree with TRBD2. This CDR3 comprises 16 residues. Germline V gene sequence: CDR1 SGHKS, CDR2 YYEKEE (reference sequence). Germline trimming cut 0 bases from V and 1 base from J; bases unmatched to any gene: 4. For the CDR3, the DNA is TGTGCCAGCAGCTTGGTTCGCGGGAGATCCTACAATGAGCAGTTCTTC. Protein sequence: CASSLVRGRSYNEQFF.

The chain recombines TRBV18 with TRBJ1-1; D may be TRBD1 (6 bases). The CDR3 spans 14 residues. Trimming pared 4 bases from V and 4 bases from J, leaving 13 bases between. Germline lookup yields CDR1 KGHSH and CDR2 LQKENI. CDR3 DNA sequence: TGTGCCAGCTCACTATCAACAGGGACCACTGAAGCTTTCTTT. Its protein product is CASSLSTGTTEAFF.

The V gene is TRBV7-9, the J gene TRBJ1-3; 10 bases map to TRBD1. The trim removed 4 bases at V and 5 bases at J, leaving 5 bases unmatched. The CDR3 is 15 residues long. Germline V gene sequence: CDR1 SEHNR, CDR2 FQNEAQ (reference sequence). The CDR3 DNA reads TGTGCCAGCAGCTCCGGGACAGGGGAAAGAAACACCATATATTTT. Translating it yields CASSSGTGERNTIYF.

This clonotype turned up a few times. The chain has TRBV12-3 or TRBV12-4 and TRBJ2-7, with D maybe TRBD2 (6 bases). V gave up 2 bases and J gave up 0 bases, with 17 bases separating them. CDR3 length: 17 amino acids. CDR3 sequence: CASSLQAASVSSYEQYF. The CDR3 nucleotides read TGTGCCAGCAGTTTACAGGCCGCTAGCGTCAGCTCCTACGAGCAGTACTTC.

This clonotype came up many times. This chain links TRBV12-3 or TRBV12-4 with TRBJ1-2; 9 nucleotides align to TRBD1. CDR3 size: 15 residues. J lost 0 bases, V lost 6 bases, and 5 bases had no gene match. The CDR3 loop reads CASSPGDRANYGYTF. The CDR3 DNA reads TGTGCCAGCAGCCCCGGGGACAGGGCTAACTATGGCTACACCTTC.

CDR3 nucleotides: TGTGCCAGTAGTCCAGGATACTACGAAAAACTGTTTTTT. It specifies CASSPGYYEKLFF. The chain combines TRBV19 with TRBJ1-4; D remains unclear. CDR1 is LNHDA, CDR2 SQIVND, per germline (reference sequence). Trimming stripped 5 bases from V and 8 bases from J, with 12 bases between. The CDR3 contains 13 residues.

V is TRBV5-1 and J is TRBJ2-6, with 7 bases that match TRBD1. The CDR3 runs to 13 residues. Germline V CDR1 and CDR2: SGHRS, YFSETQ. Losses at the gene ends were 9 bases for V and 3 bases for J; bases not matched to a gene: 3. CDR3 in amino acids: CATQGDGANVLTF. In DNA form, the CDR3 reads TGCGCCACCCAGGGGGATGGGGCCAACGTCCTGACTTTC.

The J gene is TRBJ1-2, the V gene TRBV5-1; D unclear. Trimming shortened V by 0 bases and J by 4 bases, and 10 bases separated the two germline ends. CDR3 length: 14 residues. The germline V gene has CDR1 SGHRS and CDR2 YFSETQ. CDR3 residues: CASSLEGGPYGYTF. For the CDR3, the DNA is TGCGCCAGCAGCTTGGAGGGAGGACCCTATGGCTACACCTTC.

This rearrangement joins TRBV15 to TRBJ2-2; no definite D call. Between the trimmed V and J ends, which lost 5 bases and 6 bases, there was a span of 13 bases. The V gene's germline CDR1 is LNHNV and CDR2 YYDKDF (reference sequence). The length of the CDR3 is 14 residues. CDR3 DNA sequence: TGTGCCACCAGCGGTGGGAATCCCGCCGGGGAGCTGTTTTTT. Amino acid sequence: CATSGGNPAGELFF.

This clonotype showed up just a few times. The CDR3 protein is CASSFSSGTSYEQYF. In DNA form, the CDR3 reads TGTGCCAGCAGCTTTAGTAGCGGCACCTCCTACGAGCAGTACTTC. The chain has TRBV7-2 and TRBJ2-7; the D gene is possibly TRBD2 (6 bases). The CDR3 has 15 residues. The germline V and J ends were trimmed by 3 bases and 0 bases, with 12 bases remaining between them. Germline V gives CDR1 SGHTA, CDR2 FQGNSA.